This T cell receptor beta chain was captured in a study of T cells after yellow fever vaccination. V was shortened by 3 bases and J by 2 bases, with 14 bases between the two germline ends. The germline V gene encodes CDR1 SGHNT and CDR2 YYREEE (reference sequence). The CDR3 totals 15 residues. Study outcomes and limitations: After the booster, 96% of CD4 and roughly nine tenths of CD8 primary-response clones were re-detected.

One entry per CDR3 protein results from TCRdb running MiXCR on the 5' RACE reads. This sample has under 90,000 distinct CDR3 sequences, with under 8% found just once. This clonotype was seen a handful of times. The antigen remains unidentified. This chain uses TRBV5-4 with TRBJ2-5, with D unresolved. The TCR originated in a young man who received the YFV17D yellow fever vaccine. This sample comprised CD8+ T cells sorted from PBMCs, obtained more than 40 days after the first yellow fever vaccination. CDR3 amino acids: CASSSLGYSQETQYF. DNA for the CDR3: TGTGCCAGCAGCTCCCTCGGCTACTCACAAGAGACCCAGTACTTC.